These 31 T cell receptor beta chains share one sample of origin, sequenced in a study of blood T cell repertoires in COVID-19. Sequencing used immunoSEQ multiplex PCR; TCRdb keeps in-frame clones, though not all of them. Found here are about 33,000 clones, 75% to 90% of them singletons; the top ten hold roughly 7%. Sequencing was done on a sample of peripheral blood. Every receptor here comes from a human donor in a cohort sampled during active COVID-19.

V usage is TRBV27 and J usage is TRBJ1-1; tentative D call: TRBD1 (5 bases). This CDR3 has 13 residues. V was clipped by 9 bases and J by 1 base, with 12 bases between them. The germline V gene encodes CDR1 MNHEY and CDR2 SMNVEV (reference sequence). CDR3 sequence: CASSQGGNTEAFF. The CDR3 DNA reads as TGTGCCAGTTCCCAGGGAGGGAACACTGAAGCTTTCTTT.

The V call is TRBV27, the J call TRBJ2-5; 10 positions match TRBD1. The J call may be incorrect, as the DNA end agrees better with TRBJ2-7. The CDR3 sequence is 14 residues long. The germline CDR1 and CDR2 sequences are MNHEY and SMNVEV (reference sequence). CDR3 loop: CASSLGQGSHEQYF. The CDR3 nucleotides read TGTGCCAGCAGCCTGGGACAGGGGTCCCACGAGCAGTACTTC.

The V gene is TRBV5-1, the J gene TRBJ2-1; 10 bases agree with TRBD2. V shed 4 bases and J 6 bases; nucleotides not matched to a gene: 7. The CDR3 is 15 residues long. Looked up from germline, CDR1 is SGHRS and CDR2 is YFSETQ. The CDR3 protein is CASSRTSGNGNEQFF. The CDR3 DNA sequence: TGCGCCAGCAGCAGGACTAGCGGAAACGGCAATGAGCAGTTCTTC.

This sequence joins TRBV19 and TRBJ1-2; D ambiguous. CDR3 size: 14 residues. CDR1 LNHDA and CDR2 SQIVND come from the germline V gene (reference sequence). Trimming took off 7 bases at V and 8 bases at J, with 20 bases between the two ends. This CDR3 reads CASTPLESLGGYTF. CDR3 sequence (DNA): TGTGCCAGTACCCCCCTCGAAAGTCTAGGCGGCTACACCTTC.

The V gene is TRBV4-2, the J gene TRBJ1-1; D unresolved. V was pared by 1 base and J by 6 bases, with 18 bases between. CDR3 length: 16 residues. Germline CDR1 and CDR2: LGHNA and YNFKEQ. The CDR3 DNA reads as TGTGCCAGCAGCCAAGCCGGGCAGGCAAGGACTCCTGAAGCTTTCTTT. Its protein product is CASSQAGQARTPEAFF.

CDR3 in DNA: TGCGCCAGCAGCGAACTAGCGACAGCGAGCTCCTACGAGCAGTACTTC. This sequence encodes CASSELATASSYEQYF. This chain links TRBV5-1 with TRBJ2-7; 7 positions agree with TRBD2. With 4 bases clipped from V and 0 bases from J, the junction kept 10 bases outside the gene matches. The CDR3 totals 16 residues. CDR1 SGHRS and CDR2 YFSETQ come from the germline V gene.

The gene calls are TRBV21-1 and TRBJ1-2; TRBD1, the table's D call, was not compared with the DNA. TRBV21-1 is a known pseudogene. This CDR3 has 17 amino acids. The DNA of the CDR3 is TGTGCCAGCAGCAACCAGACAGGGGAAGCGAGTAACTATGGCTACACCTTC. Amino acid sequence: CASSNQTGEASNYGYTF.

The genes are TRBV10-1 and TRBJ2-1; 9 bases are shared with TRBD2. The V and J ends lost 4 bases and 11 bases, in that order; junction bases with no gene match: 12. Germline V lookup: CDR1 WNHNN, CDR2 SYGVQD (reference sequence). This CDR3 is built from 15 residues. CDR3 coding DNA: TGCGCCAGCAGTGCTAGCGGGGTATCGAGCAACCAGCAGTTCTTC. It codes for CASSASGVSSNQQFF.

V is TRBV12-3 or TRBV12-4 and J is TRBJ1-1; weak D call: TRBD1 (5 bases). The length of the CDR3 is 12 residues. The V end was cut by 2 bases, the J end by 6 bases, with 7 bases between. DNA of the CDR3: TGTGCCAGCAGTTTATGGGGGGCTGAAGCTTTCTTT. Translating gives CASSLWGAEAFF.

The chain carries TRBV18 and TRBJ1-1, with D perhaps TRBD1 (5 bases). Trimming shortened V by 6 bases and J by 2 bases, and 13 bases separated the two germline ends. The CDR3 consists of 14 residues. The germline CDR1 and CDR2 sequences are KGHSH and LQKENI. CDR3 sequence (DNA): TGTGCCAGCTCTCCGACAGAAAAAAACACTGAAGCTTTCTTT. Translating gives CASSPTEKNTEAFF. The full variable domain, rest sourced from reference TRBV18 and TRBJ1-1, is NAGVMQNPRHLVRRRGQEARLRCSPMKGHSHVYWYRQLPEEGLKFMVYLQKENIIDESGMPKERFSAEFPKEGPSILRIQQVVRGDSAAYFCASSPTEKNTEAFFGQGTRLTVV.

This rearrangement joins TRBV29-1 to TRBJ2-7; TRBD1 matches 9 bases. Looked up from germline, CDR1 is SQVTM and CDR2 is ANQGSEA. V lost 6 bases and J lost 0; bases outside the gene matches: 6. This CDR3 has 14 amino acids. CDR3 sequence: CSVQGAQSSYEQYF. CDR3 nucleotide sequence: TGCAGCGTACAGGGGGCACAATCCTCCTACGAGCAGTACTTC.

This chain connects TRBV24-1 to TRBJ2-3, with D possibly matching TRBD1 (6 bases). Trimming took off 1 base at V and 3 bases at J, with 10 bases between the two ends. The germline CDR1 and CDR2 sequences are KGHDR and SFDVKD. This CDR3 is built from 15 residues. As DNA, the CDR3 is TGTGCCACCAGTGATTTAACAGGGCCAACAGATACGCAGTATTTT. Translated: CATSDLTGPTDTQYF.

CDR3 residues: CASSLRGYGYTF. For the CDR3, the DNA is TGTGCCAGCAGCTTAAGAGGGTATGGCTACACCTTC. The chain couples TRBV11-2 to TRBJ1-2; D is undetermined. Germline V gives CDR1 SGHAT, CDR2 FQNNGV. The ends were cut back, 2 bases at V and 5 bases at J, with 6 bases in the middle. CDR3 length: 12 residues.

The CDR3 loop reads CASSVREGGAGQPQHF. The CDR3 DNA follows: TGTGCCAGCAGTGTCCGTGAAGGGGGCGCGGGACAGCCCCAGCATTTT. The genes are TRBV2 and TRBJ1-5; 7 bases map to TRBD1. Germline V gene sequence: CDR1 SNHLY, CDR2 FYNNEI. V gave up 4 bases and J gave up 7 bases; unmatched junction bases: 13. The CDR3 covers 16 residues.

The chain employs TRBV28 and TRBJ1-1; D not certain. In germline, CDR1 is MDHEN, CDR2 SYDVKM. The CDR3 is 13 residues long. Trimming left V 4 bases short and J 0 bases short, with 6 bases between. This chain's CDR3 is CASSSQLNTEAFF. The DNA for the CDR3 is TGTGCCAGCAGTTCACAGCTGAACACTGAAGCTTTCTTT.

V gene TRBV2 combines with J gene TRBJ2-3; 9 bases map to TRBD1. In germline, CDR1 is SNHLY, CDR2 FYNNEI. The CDR3 is 15 residues long. Trimming cost V 7 bases and J 2 bases; bases outside gene matches: 7. The CDR3 region has the DNA TGTGCCAGCACCAGGACAGGGGCATACACAGATACGCAGTATTTT. The encoded protein is CASTRTGAYTDTQYF.

CDR3 nucleotide sequence: TGTGCCAGCTCACCACCGACCAGCGGGGACCCCTACGAGCAGTACTTC. It specifies CASSPPTSGDPYEQYF. The rearrangement joins TRBV18 to TRBJ2-7; 7 bases match TRBD2. Germline-derived CDR1 and CDR2 are KGHSH and LQKENI. Losses at the gene ends were 0 bases for V and 2 bases for J; bases not matched to a gene: 7. The CDR3 consists of 16 residues.

The CDR3 sequence: CASSTRTSTDTQYF. The CDR3 DNA sequence: TGTGCCAGCAGTACCCGGACTAGCACAGATACGCAGTATTTT. The chain couples TRBV28 to TRBJ2-3, with D possibly TRBD2 on 5 matching bases. The CDR3 is made up of 14 amino acids. V was shortened by 5 bases and J by 0 bases, with 9 bases between the two germline ends. Germline V CDR1 and CDR2: MDHEN, SYDVKM.

This rearrangement joins TRBV29-1 to TRBJ2-1; D gene uncertain. Germline values: CDR1 SQVTM, CDR2 ANQGSEA. The CDR3 totals 10 residues. Deletions cut 4 bases from V and 5 bases from J, with 3 bases between. The CDR3 loop is CSVGHNEQFF. CDR3 nucleotide sequence: TGCAGCGTTGGGCACAATGAGCAGTTCTTC.

This clone was detected only a few times. The chain links TRBV27 to TRBJ1-5, with 8 bases fitting TRBD1. With 6 bases clipped from V and 1 base from J, the junction kept 14 bases outside the gene matches. Germline assignment: CDR1 MNHEY and CDR2 SMNVEV (reference sequence). The CDR3 is 18 amino acids. The CDR3 loop reads CASRRVAGGEWSNQPQHF. The CDR3 DNA follows: TGTGCCAGCAGACGGGTGGCAGGGGGCGAATGGAGCAATCAGCCCCAGCATTTT.

V and J are TRBV19 and TRBJ2-3; TRBD2 matches 8 bases. With 7 bases clipped from V and 6 bases from J, the junction kept 6 bases outside the gene matches. This CDR3 is built from 13 residues. The germline CDR1 and CDR2 sequences are LNHDA and SQIVND (reference sequence). The CDR3 DNA reads TGTGCCAGTAATACCGGACTAGCCGATACGCAGTATTTT. Translation: CASNTGLADTQYF.

The rearrangement uses TRBV10-3 and TRBJ2-2; 9 bases agree with TRBD1. Germline CDR1 reads ENHRY; CDR2 reads SYGVKD. V gave up 6 bases and J gave up 3 bases; unmatched junction bases: 2. CDR3 size: 14 residues. The CDR3 here is CAISRDRDTGELFF. The CDR3 nucleotides are TGTGCCATCAGCCGGGACAGGGACACCGGGGAGCTGTTTTTT.

V gene TRBV27 combines with J gene TRBJ2-1; 10 nucleotides agree with TRBD1. J gave up 1 base and V 4 bases, and 7 bases lay outside the gene matches. Germline CDR1 reads MNHEY; CDR2 reads SMNVEV (reference sequence). This CDR3 is 17 amino acids long. CDR3 bases: TGTGCCAGCAGTTCTCGACAGGGGGCTGGGTCCTACAATGAGCAGTTCTTC. Translating it yields CASSSRQGAGSYNEQFF.

The CDR3, as DNA: TGTGCCAGCAGCTCATTGACAGGGGGCTCTTATGGCTACACCTTC. Its translation: CASSSLTGGSYGYTF. This sequence joins TRBV9 and TRBJ1-2, with 10 bases aligning to TRBD1. Germline CDR1 reads SGDLS; CDR2 reads YYNGEE. The junction had 8 bases not matched to a gene; V was cut back by 4 bases and J by 5 bases. CDR3 length: 15 residues.

The rearrangement links TRBV4-1 to TRBJ2-1, with D maybe TRBD2 (6 bases). The CDR3 has 16 residues. CDR1 and CDR2 from the germline V gene are MGHRA and YSYEKL. V was shortened by 3 bases and J by 4 bases, with 16 bases between the two germline ends. CDR3 sequence reads: CASSHPTGVWYNEQFF. For the CDR3, the DNA is TGCGCCAGCAGCCACCCTACGGGAGTATGGTACAATGAGCAGTTCTTC.

V gene TRBV7-3 combines with J gene TRBJ1-5; D is unclear. Trimming cost V 5 bases and J 1 base, with 12 bases left between them. The germline V gene encodes CDR1 SGHTA and CDR2 FQGTGA. The CDR3 runs to 15 residues. DNA for the CDR3: TGTGCCAGCAGCCGTGTGGAGCGAAGCAATCAGCCCCAGCATTTT. Translated: CASSRVERSNQPQHF.

V gene TRBV6-5 combines with J gene TRBJ1-1; D might be TRBD1 (6 bases). Germline CDR1 is MNHEY and CDR2 is SVGAGI. The CDR3 is 16 amino acids. V was trimmed by 4 bases and J by 1 base, leaving 16 bases between them. This CDR3 reads CASSFEGGARNTEAFF. The CDR3 DNA sequence: TGTGCCAGCAGTTTCGAGGGGGGGGCGAGGAACACTGAAGCTTTCTTT.

The gene calls are TRBV6-4 and TRBJ1-2, with 8 bases aligning to TRBD1. Losses at the gene ends were 1 base for V and 4 bases for J; bases not matched to a gene: 2. In germline, CDR1 is MRHNA, CDR2 SNTAGT. The CDR3 has 14 residues. For the CDR3, the DNA is TGTGCCAGCAGTGACTATGACAGGGGCTATGGCTACACCTTC. Protein sequence: CASSDYDRGYGYTF.

This chain uses TRBV7-9 with TRBJ2-4; D remains unclear. V gave up 5 bases and J gave up 6 bases, with 8 bases separating them. The V gene's germline CDR1 is SEHNR and CDR2 FQNEAQ (reference sequence). This CDR3 is built from 12 residues. The CDR3, as DNA: TGTGCCAGCAGCCCCCCCCTAAACATTCAGTACTTC. Translating gives CASSPPLNIQYF.

The J gene is TRBJ1-2, the V gene TRBV9; D gene ambiguous. This CDR3 comprises 14 residues. The V and J ends lost 1 base and 8 bases respectively, with 15 bases between them. The germline V gene encodes CDR1 SGDLS and CDR2 YYNGEE. CDR3 bases: TGTGCCAGCAGCGTAAGAGTTGAGGGATCGGGCTACACCTTC. Amino acid sequence: CASSVRVEGSGYTF. The whole variable domain, remainder taken from reference TRBV9 and TRBJ1-2, is DSGVTQTPKHLITATGQRVTLRCSPRSGDLSVYWYQQSLDQGLQFLIQYYNGEERAKGNILERFSAQQFPDLHSELNLSSLELGDSALYFCASSVRVEGSGYTFGSGTRLTVV.

This clone was seen only once. The chain uses TRBV3-1 (or the pseudogene TRBV3-2) and TRBJ1-3; 7 bases match TRBD1. The V gene end was trimmed by 0 bases and the J gene end by 1 base; junction bases not matched to a gene: 9. CDR3 length: 18 amino acids. CDR1 LGHDT and CDR2 YNNKEL come from the germline V gene (reference sequence). DNA for the CDR3: TGTGCCAGCAGCCAAGATTGGGGCAGGGGGTATTCTGGAAACACCATATATTTT. It specifies CASSQDWGRGYSGNTIYF.